This T cell receptor (beta chain) was identified during a study of cytomegalovirus exposure and HLA in healthy donors. Sequencing was performed with immunoSEQ multiplex PCR; in TCRdb, only in-frame clones are kept and a portion is missing. The table has 65,000 to 100,000 clones, 80% to 95% seen once. Regarding this clone: The antigen is not known.

Study outcomes and limitations: Reports credit the classifier with highly specific, highly sensitive diagnosis of cytomegalovirus status.

Germline loops: CDR1 GTSNPN, CDR2 SVGIG (reference sequence). This CDR3 comprises 15 residues. Trimming shortened V by 0 bases and J by 5 bases, and 13 bases separated the two germline ends. The donors were in the roughly 110-subject validation cohort; that cohort was separate from the roughly 700-subject first cohort. The origin of this receptor is a woman aged 25 to 39 in good health and CMV-seronegative. The V call is TRBV30, the J call TRBJ1-4; D might be TRBD1 (6 bases). Sequencing was performed on PBMCs. CDR3 in amino acids: CAWSVLTGPNEKLFF. As DNA, the CDR3 is TGTGCCTGGAGTGTACTGACAGGTCCAAATGAAAAACTGTTTTTT.